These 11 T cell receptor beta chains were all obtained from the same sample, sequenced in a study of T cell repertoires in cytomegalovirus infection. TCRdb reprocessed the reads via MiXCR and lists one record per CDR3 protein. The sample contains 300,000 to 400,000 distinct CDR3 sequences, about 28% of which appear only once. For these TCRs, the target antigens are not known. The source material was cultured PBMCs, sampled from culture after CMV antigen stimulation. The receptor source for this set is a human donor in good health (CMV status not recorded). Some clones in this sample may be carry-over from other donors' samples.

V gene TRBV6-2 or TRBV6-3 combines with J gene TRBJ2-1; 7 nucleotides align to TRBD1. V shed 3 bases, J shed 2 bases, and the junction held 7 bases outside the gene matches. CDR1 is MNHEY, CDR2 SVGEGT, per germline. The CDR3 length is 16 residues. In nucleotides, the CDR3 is TGTGCCAGCAGTTATTCCGGGACAGTCACCTACAATGAGCAGTTCTTC. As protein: CASSYSGTVTYNEQFF.

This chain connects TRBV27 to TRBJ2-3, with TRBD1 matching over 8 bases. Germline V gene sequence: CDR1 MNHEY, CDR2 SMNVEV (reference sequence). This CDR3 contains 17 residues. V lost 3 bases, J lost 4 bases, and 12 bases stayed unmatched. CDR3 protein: CASSFPSGTGRADTQYF. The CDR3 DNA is TGTGCCAGCAGTTTTCCCTCTGGGACAGGTCGCGCAGATACGCAGTATTTT.

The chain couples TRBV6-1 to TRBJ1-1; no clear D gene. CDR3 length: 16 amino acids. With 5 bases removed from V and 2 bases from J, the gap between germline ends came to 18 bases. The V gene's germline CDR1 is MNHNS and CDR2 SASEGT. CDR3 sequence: CASSYPPGGLNTEAFF. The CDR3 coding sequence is TGTGCCAGCAGTTACCCCCCCGGAGGGCTTAACACTGAAGCTTTCTTT.

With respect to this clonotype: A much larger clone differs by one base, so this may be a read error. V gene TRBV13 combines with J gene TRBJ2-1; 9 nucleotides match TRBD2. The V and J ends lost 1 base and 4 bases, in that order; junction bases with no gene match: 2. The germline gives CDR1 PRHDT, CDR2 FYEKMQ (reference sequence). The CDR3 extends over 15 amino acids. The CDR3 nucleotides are TGTGCCAGCAGCTTAGTAGCGGGAGCTTACAATGAGCAGTTCTTC. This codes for CASSLVAGAYNEQFF.

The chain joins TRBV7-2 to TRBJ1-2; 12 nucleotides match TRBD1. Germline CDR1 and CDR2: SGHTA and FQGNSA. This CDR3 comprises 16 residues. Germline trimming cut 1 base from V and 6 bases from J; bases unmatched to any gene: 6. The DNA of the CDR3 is TGTGCCAGCAGCTTAGTGGGGACAGGGGGCGTAGATGGCTACACCTTC. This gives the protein CASSLVGTGGVDGYTF.

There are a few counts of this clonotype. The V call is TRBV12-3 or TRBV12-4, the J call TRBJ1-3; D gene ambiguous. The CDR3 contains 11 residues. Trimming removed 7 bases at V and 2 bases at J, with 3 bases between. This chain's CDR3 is CASIPGNTIYF. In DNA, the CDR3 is TGTGCCAGCATCCCTGGAAACACCATATATTTT.

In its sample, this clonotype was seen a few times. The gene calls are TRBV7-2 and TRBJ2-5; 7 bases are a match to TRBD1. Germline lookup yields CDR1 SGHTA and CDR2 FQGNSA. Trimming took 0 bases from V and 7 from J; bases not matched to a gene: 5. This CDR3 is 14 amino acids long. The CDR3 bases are TGTGCCAGCAGCTTAGCGATTCAGGGGGTGACCCAGTACTTC. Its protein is CASSLAIQGVTQYF.

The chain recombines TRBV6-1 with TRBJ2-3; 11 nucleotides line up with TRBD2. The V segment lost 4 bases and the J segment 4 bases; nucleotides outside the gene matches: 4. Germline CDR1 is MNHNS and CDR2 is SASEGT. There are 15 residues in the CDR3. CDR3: CASSASGRPADTQYF. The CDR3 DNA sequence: TGTGCCAGCAGTGCTAGCGGGAGGCCAGCAGATACGCAGTATTTT.

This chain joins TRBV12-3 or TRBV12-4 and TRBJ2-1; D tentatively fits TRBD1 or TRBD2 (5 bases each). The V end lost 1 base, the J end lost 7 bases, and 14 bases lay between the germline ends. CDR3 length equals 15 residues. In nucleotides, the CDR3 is TGTGCCAGCAGTTTAGGGGGACCCATTCAGAATGAGCAGTTCTTC. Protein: CASSLGGPIQNEQFF.

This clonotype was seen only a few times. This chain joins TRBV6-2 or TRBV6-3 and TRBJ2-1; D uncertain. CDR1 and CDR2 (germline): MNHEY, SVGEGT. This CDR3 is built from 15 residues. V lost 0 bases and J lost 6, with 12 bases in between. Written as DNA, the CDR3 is TGTGCCAGCAGTTACTCGAGGTCCTACCTCAATGAGCAGTTCTTC. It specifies CASSYSRSYLNEQFF.

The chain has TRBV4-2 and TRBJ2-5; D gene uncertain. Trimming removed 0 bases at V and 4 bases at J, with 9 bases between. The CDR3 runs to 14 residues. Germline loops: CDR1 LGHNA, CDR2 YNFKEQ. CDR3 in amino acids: CASSQDRNVETQYF. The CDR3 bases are TGTGCCAGCAGCCAAGATAGAAACGTAGAGACCCAGTACTTC.